The entry below describes one T cell receptor beta chain. The data belong to a study of blood T cell repertoires in COVID-19. On the study more broadly: COVID-19 samples from acute and convalescent phases originated in the United States, Italy and Spain.

TCRdb's table, derived via immunoSEQ multiplex PCR, lists solely in-frame clones and lacks some. Among over 200,000 clones listed, roughly nine tenths were seen once. This CDR3 comprises 14 residues. CDR1 is MNHEY, CDR2 SVGAGI, per germline. The V end was cut by 7 bases, the J end by 2 bases, with 12 bases between. The sequencing sample was made of PBMCs or T cells enriched from blood (not recorded which). This chain uses TRBV6-5 with TRBJ2-1; possibly TRBD2 for D (6 bases). This clonotype was obtained from a man in his thirties or forties who had recovered from COVID-19. CDR3 bases: TGTGCCAGCATCGGGTCTAGCGCCTACAATGAGCAGTTCTTC. This translates into CASIGSSAYNEQFF.